This T cell receptor (beta chain) was identified in a study of memory CD8 T cells in hepatitis C reinfection. This table comes from immunoSEQ multiplex PCR, and its TCRdb copy is limited to in-frame clones, with some not included. The sample shows about 45,000 clones, roughly 90% of them seen only once. On this clone itself: Its antigen is undetermined.

Germline CDR1 reads SGHAT; CDR2 reads FQNNGV. V lost 8 bases and J lost 7; bases outside the gene matches: 5. The CDR3 covers 12 residues. Study-wide points: Four to six donors were too few for definitive public clonotype conclusions.

Time point noted: peak reinfection, 3 to 8 weeks after reinfection detection. No in vitro expansion preceded TCR sequencing of the sorted cells. This clonotype was sampled from a man aged 18 to 30 with hepatitis C virus infection. This chain links TRBV11-2 with TRBJ2-1, with TRBD2 identical over 7 bases. The sequenced material came from naive CD8+ T cells sorted from blood. The CDR3 DNA sequence: TGTGCCAGCGGGACTAAAGGAAATGAGCAGTTCTTC. It codes for CASGTKGNEQFF.